These 26 T cell receptor beta chains share one sample of origin, sequenced in a study. TCRdb reanalysed the RT-PCR reads using MiXCR and keeps one entry per CDR3 protein. Of about 680,000 distinct CDR3 sequences in the sample, about 14% are singletons; the top ten hold roughly 4%. The sequencing input was memory CD4+ T cells from blood. The receptors derive from a female donor in good health, serving as a healthy control.

The CDR3 DNA sequence: TGTGCCAGCAGTTTATCTAGGTTAGGGACAGCCTACTACGAGCAGTACTTC. Translated, it gives CASSLSRLGTAYYEQYF. The J gene is TRBJ2-7, the V gene TRBV27; 7 positions match TRBD1. V shed 0 bases, J shed 3 bases, and the junction held 11 bases outside the gene matches. The CDR3 sequence is 17 residues long. From germline, CDR1 is MNHEY and CDR2 SMNVEV (reference sequence).

This clonotype has just a few counts. The chain links TRBV6-5 to TRBJ1-4; D perhaps matches TRBD1 (6 bases). Trimming stripped 2 bases from V and 8 bases from J, with 15 bases between. The germline CDR1 and CDR2 sequences are MNHEY and SVGAGI. This CDR3 contains 15 residues. CDR3 protein: CASSYRGGSLEKLFF. The CDR3 nucleotides are TGTGCCAGCAGTTACCGAGGGGGGTCGCTCGAAAAACTGTTTTTT.

Ten or more counts support this clonotype. The chain combines TRBV6-5 with TRBJ1-1; D not certain. This CDR3 is built from 13 residues. Trimming stripped 0 bases from V and 4 bases from J, with 6 bases between. Looked up from germline, CDR1 is MNHEY and CDR2 is SVGAGI. CDR3 sequence (DNA): TGTGCCAGCAGTTACTCGATGGGCACTGAAGCTTTCTTT. It is translated as CASSYSMGTEAFF.

This clonotype showed up just a few times. V usage is TRBV6-6 and J usage is TRBJ2-2; 8 bases map to TRBD1. CDR1 and CDR2 (germline): MNHNY, SVGAGI (reference sequence). V shed 6 bases and J 5 bases; nucleotides not matched to a gene: 11. The CDR3 extends over 16 amino acids. The CDR3 sequence is CASSLDGTGRTGELFF. CDR3 nucleotides: TGTGCCAGCAGCCTAGATGGGACAGGACGAACCGGGGAGCTGTTTTTT.

The rearrangement uses TRBV29-1 and TRBJ2-3, with D possibly matching TRBD1 (5 bases). V was shortened by 4 bases and J by 0 bases, with 8 bases between the two germline ends. Germline loops: CDR1 SQVTM, CDR2 ANQGSEA. The CDR3 extends over 13 amino acids. DNA of the CDR3: TGCAGCGTTGGACAGACTAGCACAGATACGCAGTATTTT. It translates to CSVGQTSTDTQYF.

The chain joins TRBV6-6 to TRBJ2-7; a weak D match, TRBD2 (5 bases). Germline-derived CDR1 and CDR2 are MNHNY and SVGAGI (reference sequence). V lost 4 bases to trimming and J lost 2 bases, with 15 bases between them. This CDR3 spans 15 amino acids. The CDR3 nucleotides read TGTGCCAGCAGTTTCCTATCCGGGGTCGCCTACGAGCAGTACTTC. Residues: CASSFLSGVAYEQYF.

This clonotype was observed at least ten times. The rearrangement uses TRBV6-5 and TRBJ2-2, with a tentative D call TRBD1 (9 bases). The V gene lost 10 bases and the J gene lost 4 bases, with 16 bases spanning the gap. The germline gives CDR1 MNHEY, CDR2 SVGAGI. The CDR3 loop spans 14 amino acids. As DNA, the CDR3 is TGTGCCACCCGGGGGGGACAGGGCACCGGGGAGCTGTTTTTT. Its translation: CATRGGQGTGELFF.

In its sample, this clonotype was seen many times. The rearrangement links TRBV7-2 to TRBJ2-1; D might be TRBD2 (5 bases). V lost 0 bases and J 4 bases, leaving 7 bases between the germline ends. Germline CDR1 SGHTA, CDR2 FQGNSA. There are 14 residues in the CDR3. CDR3 in amino acids: CASSLAGEYNEQFF. CDR3 coding DNA: TGTGCCAGCAGCTTAGCCGGGGAATACAATGAGCAGTTCTTC.

This chain uses TRBV29-1 with TRBJ1-1; D not resolved. CDR1 SQVTM and CDR2 ANQGSEA come from the germline V gene. The CDR3 consists of 13 residues. The V and J ends lost 4 bases and 0 bases respectively, with 9 bases between them. In DNA, the CDR3 is TGCAGCGTTGGTGGCCAGATGAACACTGAAGCTTTCTTT. It yields the protein CSVGGQMNTEAFF.

In this sample, this clonotype turned up a few times. The CDR3 spells CASSLNRGTYEQYF. As DNA, the CDR3 is TGTGCCAGCAGCTTGAACAGGGGTACCTACGAGCAGTACTTC. This chain uses TRBV5-8 with TRBJ2-7; 7 nucleotides agree with TRBD1. The J segment lost 2 bases and the V segment lost 1 base, leaving 3 bases of the junction unmatched. The CDR3 has 14 amino acids. Germline V lookup: CDR1 SGHTS, CDR2 YDEGEE.

The chain links TRBV28 to TRBJ2-5; the D is unclear. V gave up 8 bases and J gave up 1 base, with 14 bases separating them. The CDR3 spans 14 residues. CDR1 and CDR2 from the germline V gene are MDHEN and SYDVKM. CDR3 coding DNA: TGTGCCAGCCACGGGTGGACCCCCCAAGAGACCCAGTACTTC. This codes for CASHGWTPQETQYF.

This clonotype was seen repeatedly, ten times or more. V is TRBV20-1 and J is TRBJ2-1; D perhaps matches TRBD1 (6 bases). This CDR3 has 15 amino acids. The germline V gene has CDR1 DFQATT and CDR2 SNEGSKA (reference sequence). Trimming removed 3 bases at V and 3 bases at J, with 15 bases between. CDR3 in DNA: TGCAGTGCTAGGTTCGCTGGGGGCCTCTACAATGAGCAGTTCTTC. Translation gives CSARFAGGLYNEQFF.

Ten or more counts support this clonotype. The chain is built from TRBV7-9 and TRBJ2-2; 8 bases are shared with TRBD1. The germline V gene encodes CDR1 SEHNR and CDR2 FQNEAQ (reference sequence). CDR3 size: 15 residues. The ends lost 6 bases at V and 1 base at J; junction bases unmatched: 4. CDR3 loop: CASRTGTGNTGELFF. For the CDR3, the DNA is TGTGCCAGCAGAACGGGGACAGGGAACACCGGGGAGCTGTTTTTT.

This rearrangement joins TRBV7-9 to TRBJ2-3, with D tentatively TRBD1 or TRBD2 (5 bases each). Germline V gives CDR1 SEHNR, CDR2 FQNEAQ (reference sequence). Trimming pared 10 bases from V and 1 base from J, leaving 18 bases between. This CDR3 is 15 amino acids long. The CDR3 bases are TGTGCCATCAGTGGGGGAGTACCACGCACAGATACGCAGTATTTT. Translation: CAISGGVPRTDTQYF. Based on the CDR3 plus reference TRBV7-9 and TRBJ2-3, the full variable domain is DTGVSQNPRHKITKRGQNVTFRCDPISEHNRLYWYRQTLGQGPEFLTYFQNEAQLEKSRLLSDRFSAERPKGSFSTLEIQRTEQGDSAMYLCAISGGVPRTDTQYFGPGTRLTVL.

In its sample, this clonotype was seen many times. This sequence joins TRBV29-1 and TRBJ2-3, with D unresolved. V shed 7 bases and J shed 1 base, with 9 bases lying between them. Germline assignment: CDR1 SQVTM and CDR2 ANQGSEA. This CDR3 comprises 12 residues. CDR3 protein: CSDRVGTDTQYF. DNA for the CDR3: TGCAGCGATCGAGTGGGCACAGATACGCAGTATTTT.

This clonotype was observed a handful of times. V usage is TRBV7-6 and J usage is TRBJ2-7; unclear D gene. The CDR3 is 12 amino acids. The V gene's germline CDR1 is SGHVS and CDR2 FNYEAQ. V was trimmed by 2 bases and J by 7 bases, leaving 9 bases between them. The CDR3 region is CASSLTLGEQYF. CDR3 sequence (DNA): TGTGCCAGCAGCTTAACCCTCGGGGAGCAGTACTTC.

CDR3 amino acids: CSAADQETQYF. The DNA for the CDR3 is TGCAGTGCTGCCGATCAAGAGACCCAGTACTTC. The chain couples TRBV20-1 to TRBJ2-5; no firm D call. Trimming took off 5 bases at V and 2 bases at J, with 6 bases between the two ends. CDR1 and CDR2 from the germline V gene are DFQATT and SNEGSKA (reference sequence). The CDR3 length is 11 residues.

This rearrangement joins TRBV7-2 to TRBJ2-1, with D possibly being TRBD1 or TRBD2 (5 bases each). V lost 0 bases to trimming and J lost 6 bases, with 18 bases between them. CDR3 length: 17 amino acids. CDR1 is SGHTA and CDR2 is FQGNSA in the germline V gene. CDR3 residues: CASSLAFGADIRNEQFF. In DNA form, the CDR3 reads TGTGCCAGCAGCTTAGCGTTCGGGGCGGATATACGCAATGAGCAGTTCTTC.

This clonotype was seen at least ten times. The chain combines TRBV11-2 with TRBJ2-5, with D perhaps matching TRBD2 (6 bases). Trimming stripped 2 bases from V and 5 bases from J, with 15 bases between. Germline-derived CDR1 and CDR2 are SGHAT and FQNNGV. The CDR3 is 15 residues long. CDR3 loop: CASSLMGPRGETQYF. In DNA, the CDR3 is TGTGCCAGCAGCTTAATGGGGCCCCGGGGGGAGACCCAGTACTTC.

A few counts support this clonotype. The chain links TRBV6-1 to TRBJ1-2; 10 bases agree with TRBD1. The CDR3 length is 17 residues. Per the germline V gene, CDR1 is MNHNS and CDR2 is SASEGT. V lost 6 bases, J lost 6 bases, and 16 bases stayed unmatched. CDR3 loop: CASSIPGQGRGVDGYTF. For the CDR3, the DNA is TGTGCCAGCAGCATTCCGGGACAGGGGCGAGGGGTAGATGGCTACACCTTC.

Written as DNA, the CDR3 is TGTGCCAGCGGGACCCTCAGCGGGGAGCTGTTTTTT. Its protein product is CASGTLSGELFF. V and J are TRBV3-1 and TRBJ2-2; the D call may be TRBD1 or TRBD2 (5 bases each). The CDR3 contains 12 residues. V shed 8 bases and J shed 7 bases, with 11 bases lying between them. The V gene's germline CDR1 is LGHDT and CDR2 YNNKEL (reference sequence).

V and J are TRBV27 and TRBJ2-4; tentative D call: TRBD2 (5 bases). CDR1 is MNHEY and CDR2 is SMNVEV in the germline V gene (reference sequence). The V end was cut by 3 bases, the J end by 9 bases, with 15 bases between. This CDR3 comprises 14 residues. The CDR3 bases are TGTGCCAGCAGTTTCACGGGATCGAGACCCATTCAGTACTTC. This translates into CASSFTGSRPIQYF.

This clonotype was counted at least ten times. This chain connects TRBV27 to TRBJ1-2, with D unclear. In germline, CDR1 is MNHEY, CDR2 SMNVEV (reference sequence). This CDR3 has 14 amino acids. The V end lost 5 bases, the J end lost 2 bases, and 12 bases lay between the germline ends. CDR3 protein: CASSPRSLNYGYTF. The CDR3 DNA sequence: TGTGCCAGCAGTCCTAGAAGTCTAAACTATGGCTACACCTTC.

The table lists this clonotype with many counts. This chain uses TRBV10-3 with TRBJ2-5, with TRBD1 matching 7 bases. In germline, CDR1 is ENHRY, CDR2 SYGVKD. Unmatched junction bases numbered 6, after V lost 3 bases and J lost 2 bases. The length of the CDR3 is 15 residues. The CDR3, as DNA: TGTGCCATCAGTGATGGACAGGACCGACAAGAGACCCAGTACTTC. Translating it yields CAISDGQDRQETQYF.

This clonotype was seen many times. The chain joins TRBV12-3 or TRBV12-4 to TRBJ1-6, with TRBD1 identical over 7 bases. The CDR3 has 14 amino acids. J gave up 7 bases and V 6 bases, and 6 bases lay outside the gene matches. CDR3: CASRIGTANSPLHF. The DNA of the CDR3 is TGTGCCAGCAGGATCGGGACAGCGAATTCACCCCTCCACTTT.

The rearrangement joins TRBV28 to TRBJ1-4; 7 positions match TRBD1. The V gene end was trimmed by 6 bases and the J gene end by 9 bases; junction bases not matched to a gene: 10. Looked up from germline, CDR1 is MDHEN and CDR2 is SYDVKM. CDR3 length equals 14 residues. The CDR3: CASSPGGGEQKLFF. The CDR3 DNA sequence: TGTGCCAGCAGCCCAGGGGGGGGAGAACAAAAACTGTTTTTT.